Below, 10 T cell receptor beta chains from the same sample are listed, as sequenced in a study of T cells in Graves' hyperthyroidism and ophthalmopathy. Amplification of TCR beta CDR3 regions used RNA as the template. Using the HTBI primer set, a first-round RT-PCR was run on the TCR CDR3. TCRdb re-called the multiplex PCR reads with MiXCR, one entry per CDR3 protein. The table has hundreds of thousands of distinct CDR3 sequences, roughly 19% seen once. Sequencing was done on a sample of blood. These TCRs come from a man aged 45 to 65 with Graves' ophthalmopathy.

The chain links TRBV6-1 to TRBJ2-5; perhaps TRBD2 as D (6 bases). The germline CDR1 and CDR2 sequences are MNHNS and SASEGT. Trimming cost V 6 bases and J 10 bases, with 24 bases left between them. This CDR3 comprises 15 residues. The CDR3 sequence: CASSARVPVQAGQYF. The CDR3, as DNA: TGTGCCAGCAGCGCGCGGGTGCCCGTCCAAGCGGGCCAGTACTTC.

The chain couples TRBV20-1 to TRBJ2-3, with 8 bases that match TRBD2. V lost 2 bases to trimming and J lost 3 bases; unmatched junction nucleotides: 13. The CDR3 loop spans 17 amino acids. From germline, CDR1 is DFQATT and CDR2 SNEGSKA (reference sequence). This chain's CDR3 is CSARLPWGAGATDTQYF. CDR3 bases: TGCAGTGCTAGATTGCCCTGGGGAGCGGGAGCGACAGATACGCAGTATTTT.

This clonotype was observed a handful of times. The rearrangement joins TRBV12-3 or TRBV12-4 to TRBJ2-2; 11 nucleotides agree with TRBD2. Losses at the gene ends were 1 base for V and 3 bases for J; bases not matched to a gene: 1. CDR3 length: 16 residues. This CDR3 is CASSLGGLADTGELFF. The CDR3 bases are TGTGCCAGCAGTTTAGGGGGACTAGCGGACACCGGGGAGCTGTTTTTT.

Only a few counts were recorded for this clonotype. V usage is TRBV11-3 and J usage is TRBJ2-7, with D tentatively TRBD2 (5 bases). Germline CDR1 is SGHNT and CDR2 is YENEEA. V was shortened by 5 bases and J by 2 bases, with 25 bases between the two germline ends. This CDR3 region has 18 residues. The CDR3 protein is CASSPLAGLRGCPYEQYF. In nucleotides, the CDR3 is TGTGCCAGCAGCCCGTTGGCAGGTCTGCGCGGGTGCCCCTACGAGCAGTACTTC.

The V gene is TRBV14, the J gene TRBJ2-3; D possibly corresponds to TRBD2 (5 bases). The V end lost 1 base, the J end lost 10 bases, and 9 bases lay between the germline ends. The CDR3 has 12 residues. Germline values: CDR1 SGHDN, CDR2 FVKESK. CDR3 region: CASSQGGISQYF. CDR3 in DNA: TGTGCCAGCAGCCAAGGAGGGATTTCGCAGTATTTT.

The chain recombines TRBV6-5 with TRBJ1-5; D not certain. Germline loops: CDR1 MNHEY, CDR2 SVGAGI. The V and J ends lost 2 bases and 5 bases respectively, with 10 bases between them. This CDR3 is 14 amino acids long. This chain's CDR3 is CASSYRYGHQPQHF. CDR3 bases: TGTGCCAGCAGTTACAGATATGGGCATCAGCCCCAGCATTTT.

The rearrangement links TRBV5-5 to TRBJ2-2, with TRBD2 as a possible D gene (5 bases). The CDR3 runs 15 residues. V was trimmed by 5 bases and J by 0 bases, leaving 11 bases between them. Germline lookup yields CDR1 SGHKS and CDR2 YYEKEE (reference sequence). CDR3 bases: TGTGCCAGCAGTACAGCGGTCCCGAACACCGGGGAGCTGTTTTTT. Translating gives CASSTAVPNTGELFF. The variable domain in full, completed from reference TRBV5-5 and TRBJ2-2, reads DAGVTQSPTHLIKTRGQQVTLRCSPISGHKSVSWYQQVLGQGPQFIFQYYEKEERGRGNFPDRFSARQFPNYSSELNVNALLLGDSALYLCASSTAVPNTGELFFGEGSRLTVL.

This clonotype was counted many times. V usage is TRBV28 and J usage is TRBJ2-5; TRBD1 matches 10 bases. Germline V lookup: CDR1 MDHEN, CDR2 SYDVKM. This CDR3 spans 17 amino acids. V shed 5 bases, J shed 5 bases, and the junction held 14 bases outside the gene matches. CDR3 in DNA: TGTGCCAGCAGTCCGACAAAACGACAGGGGGCGGGCGAGACCCAGTACTTC. It encodes CASSPTKRQGAGETQYF.

This chain uses TRBV5-1 with TRBJ2-3; 11 bases agree with TRBD2. The germline V gene has CDR1 SGHRS and CDR2 YFSETQ. The CDR3 is 15 residues long. Trimming took 5 bases from V and 7 from J; bases not matched to a gene: 9. The CDR3 DNA follows: TGCGCCAGCAGGTCTACTAGCGGGAGTGGAAATACGCAGTATTTT. Its protein is CASRSTSGSGNTQYF.

This clonotype was seen repeatedly, ten times or more. The rearrangement uses TRBV5-1 and TRBJ1-4; D call uncertain. The germline gives CDR1 SGHRS, CDR2 YFSETQ. The V gene lost 0 bases and the J gene lost 5 bases, with 11 bases spanning the gap. This CDR3 comprises 15 residues. In nucleotides, the CDR3 is TGCGCCAGCAGCTTGGAGCGAGGGTACAATGAAAAACTGTTTTTT. As protein: CASSLERGYNEKLFF.